What follows are 17 T cell receptor beta chains derived from one specimen sequenced in a study of cytomegalovirus exposure and HLA in healthy donors. The PCR had 60 Vbeta and 13 Jbeta primers. TCRdb's table, derived via immunoSEQ multiplex PCR, lists solely in-frame clones and lacks some. The table lists 90,000 to 120,000 clones, approximately 76% of them singletons. The material sequenced was PBMCs. These receptors came from a man aged 18-30 years in good health and CMV-seronegative.

The chain uses TRBV5-4 and TRBJ2-5; 7 nucleotides agree with TRBD1. CDR1 and CDR2 (germline): SGHNT, YYREEE (reference sequence). CDR3 size: 15 residues. With 4 bases clipped from V and 5 bases from J, the junction kept 11 bases outside the gene matches. The CDR3 spells CASSPWTGGGETQYF. CDR3 in DNA: TGTGCCAGCAGCCCCTGGACAGGTGGTGGGGAGACCCAGTACTTC.

This clone was seen a few times. The chain joins TRBV4-3 to TRBJ1-5; TRBD1 is a possible D gene (5 bases). Between the trimmed V and J ends, which lost 0 bases and 2 bases, there was a span of 8 bases. CDR1 is LGHNA, CDR2 YSLEER, per germline. This CDR3 spans 15 amino acids. DNA of the CDR3: TGCGCCAGCAGCCAAGAAGGGGATGGCAATCAGCCCCAGCATTTT. Its protein product is CASSQEGDGNQPQHF.

The rearrangement joins TRBV5-1 to TRBJ2-5; D perhaps matches TRBD1 (5 bases). CDR1 SGHRS and CDR2 YFSETQ come from the germline V gene. V was shortened by 4 bases and J by 0 bases, with 13 bases between the two germline ends. The CDR3 covers 15 residues. CDR3 nucleotides: TGCGCCAGCAGCCCTGGAGTGGGGCACCAAGAGACCCAGTACTTC. It specifies CASSPGVGHQETQYF.

With respect to this clone: At the DNA level, this CDR3 is encoded by other sequences in the same sample as well. The chain couples TRBV7-2 to TRBJ1-1; 7 positions match TRBD1. The CDR3 runs to 13 residues. Germline lookup yields CDR1 SGHTA and CDR2 FQGNSA. Trimming cost V 2 bases and J 10 bases; bases outside gene matches: 7. The CDR3: CASSLQQGRRAFF. The DNA for the CDR3 is TGTGCCAGCAGCTTACAACAGGGGCGACGAGCTTTCTTT.

The chain links TRBV2 to TRBJ1-6; 8 bases agree with TRBD1. Germline V CDR1 and CDR2: SNHLY, FYNNEI. The CDR3 has 14 residues. J was trimmed by 5 bases and V by 5 bases; bases with no gene match: 2. The CDR3 nucleotides read TGTGCCAGCAGTCGGACAGGGAATAATTCACCCCTCCACTTT. It yields the protein CASSRTGNNSPLHF.

This chain links TRBV7-2 with TRBJ2-2; D is perhaps TRBD1 (6 bases). This CDR3 is built from 17 residues. Germline assignment: CDR1 SGHTA and CDR2 FQGNSA. V lost 7 bases and J lost 4, with 22 bases in between. CDR3 DNA: TGTGCCAGCATCAGGGAACAGGGCGGAATGGGCACCGGGGAGCTGTTTTTT. Translation gives CASIREQGGMGTGELFF.

This clone turned up a few times. This chain uses TRBV5-1 with TRBJ2-7, with 7 bases matching TRBD2. Germline V gives CDR1 SGHRS, CDR2 YFSETQ. This CDR3 is built from 14 residues. The V and J ends lost 0 bases and 6 bases, in that order; junction bases with no gene match: 6. As DNA, the CDR3 is TGCGCCAGCAGCTTGGTCGCGGCGGGAGCCGAGCAGTACTTC. It specifies CASSLVAAGAEQYF.

The chain combines TRBV5-6 with TRBJ1-1; D is ambiguous. V was pared by 2 bases and J by 4 bases, with 9 bases between. CDR3 length: 13 amino acids. Germline values: CDR1 SGHDT, CDR2 YYEEEE. CDR3 residues: CASSFFLATEAFF. The CDR3 DNA follows: TGTGCCAGCAGCTTTTTTCTGGCCACTGAAGCTTTCTTT. The variable domain in full, with the rest retrieved from reference TRBV5-6 and TRBJ1-1, is DAGVTQSPTHLIKTRGQQVTLRCSPKSGHDTVSWYQQALGQGPQFIFQYYEEEERQRGNFPDRFSGHQFPNYSSELNVNALLLGDSALYLCASSFFLATEAFFGQGTRLTVV.

In nucleotides, the CDR3 is TGCGCCAGCAGAAGACAGGGGGCTGCAGATACGCAGTATTTT. Translated, it gives CASRRQGAADTQYF. The chain joins TRBV10-2 to TRBJ2-3; 10 bases map to TRBD1. V gave up 6 bases and J gave up 4 bases; unmatched junction bases: 4. The CDR3 has 14 residues. Germline CDR1 reads WSHSY; CDR2 reads SAAADI.

The V and J genes are TRBV11-2 and TRBJ2-2; D is perhaps TRBD1 (6 bases). V was clipped by 2 bases and J by 6 bases, with 19 bases between them. CDR1 and CDR2 (germline): SGHAT, FQNNGV. This CDR3 contains 17 residues. CDR3 DNA: TGTGCCAGCAGCTTATCCACAGGGATCCTGACGGCCGGGGAGCTGTTTTTT. Amino acids: CASSLSTGILTAGELFF.

V and J are TRBV6-5 and TRBJ1-2; tentatively, D is TRBD1 (5 bases). V was cut by 6 bases and J by 7 bases, with 12 bases left in between. Germline CDR1 and CDR2: MNHEY and SVGAGI. The length of the CDR3 is 12 residues. The chain's CDR3 is CASSQGYGGYTF. CDR3 sequence (DNA): TGTGCCAGCAGCCAGGGTTATGGTGGCTACACCTTC.

The gene calls are TRBV10-1 and TRBJ2-7; D not certain. The length of the CDR3 is 13 residues. Trimming took off 6 bases at V and 2 bases at J, with 11 bases between the two ends. Germline V gene data show CDR1 as WNHNN and CDR2 as SYGVQD (reference sequence). The CDR3 protein is CASRSQKTYEQYF. The CDR3 region has the DNA TGCGCCAGCAGATCACAAAAAACCTACGAGCAGTACTTC.

The gene calls are TRBV10-2 and TRBJ2-1; the D gene is possibly TRBD2 (5 bases). There are 15 residues in the CDR3. V lost 4 bases to trimming and J lost 0 bases, with 10 bases between them. Germline V CDR1 and CDR2: WSHSY, SAAADI. CDR3 amino acids: CASSVGRVSYNEQFF. CDR3 DNA sequence: TGCGCCAGCAGTGTCGGGCGGGTCTCCTACAATGAGCAGTTCTTC.

The chain carries TRBV7-6 and TRBJ2-3; D is possibly TRBD1 (6 bases). The CDR3 has 17 amino acids. V lost 5 bases and J lost 6, with 24 bases in between. The germline CDR1 and CDR2 sequences are SGHVS and FNYEAQ. The CDR3 loop reads CASSRFPRTAPEDTQYF. In DNA form, the CDR3 reads TGTGCCAGCAGCCGATTCCCCCGGACAGCCCCGGAGGATACGCAGTATTTT.

This sequence joins TRBV6-1 and TRBJ2-5; 7 nucleotides line up with TRBD1. Unmatched junction bases numbered 7, after V lost 6 bases and J lost 0 bases. This CDR3 has 15 residues. In germline, CDR1 is MNHNS, CDR2 SASEGT. Written as DNA, the CDR3 is TGTGCCAGCAGGCTACGACAGGGAAACCAAGAGACCCAGTACTTC. Protein product: CASRLRQGNQETQYF.

The sample holds a few counts of this clone. J is TRBJ2-1 and V is TRBV4-2; 7 positions agree with TRBD1. The CDR3 is 15 residues long. V lost 6 bases to trimming and J lost 6 bases; unmatched junction nucleotides: 11. CDR1 is LGHNA and CDR2 is YNFKEQ in the germline V gene. Here the CDR3 reads CASSSDRDIGNEQFF. Here the CDR3 DNA reads TGTGCCAGCAGTTCCGACAGGGATATCGGCAATGAGCAGTTCTTC.

V gene TRBV28 combines with J gene TRBJ1-4, with TRBD1 matching over 8 bases. V gave up 2 bases and J gave up 2 bases; unmatched junction bases: 10. The CDR3 contains 18 residues. From germline, CDR1 is MDHEN and CDR2 SYDVKM. CDR3 sequence reads: CASSLSWTGSRTNEKLFF. The CDR3 nucleotides read TGTGCCAGCAGTTTAAGTTGGACAGGGTCGAGGACTAATGAAAAACTGTTTTTT.